The clone carrying this T cell receptor (beta chain) was detected once. This record comes from a study of blood T cell repertoires in COVID-19. Study background: Spain, Italy and the United States supplied samples that represented acute and convalescent COVID-19. T cells, B-cell-depleted T cells, or PBMCs provided the cDNA or gDNA that served as material.

The CDR3 contains 15 residues. Germline CDR1 is MNHEY and CDR2 is SVGAGI. Trimming removed 5 bases from V and 4 bases from J; junction bases left unmatched: 7. This table comes from immunoSEQ multiplex PCR, and its TCRdb copy is limited to in-frame clones, with some not included. The sample includes approximately 76,000 clones, around 85% of them seen just once. The V and J genes are TRBV6-5 and TRBJ1-3; TRBD1 matches 8 bases. This sequence was found in an elderly woman with active or convalescent COVID-19. Sample: peripheral blood. The CDR3 reads CASSPGQGTGNTIYF. The CDR3 DNA reads TGTGCCAGCAGTCCCGGACAGGGAACCGGAAACACCATATATTTT.